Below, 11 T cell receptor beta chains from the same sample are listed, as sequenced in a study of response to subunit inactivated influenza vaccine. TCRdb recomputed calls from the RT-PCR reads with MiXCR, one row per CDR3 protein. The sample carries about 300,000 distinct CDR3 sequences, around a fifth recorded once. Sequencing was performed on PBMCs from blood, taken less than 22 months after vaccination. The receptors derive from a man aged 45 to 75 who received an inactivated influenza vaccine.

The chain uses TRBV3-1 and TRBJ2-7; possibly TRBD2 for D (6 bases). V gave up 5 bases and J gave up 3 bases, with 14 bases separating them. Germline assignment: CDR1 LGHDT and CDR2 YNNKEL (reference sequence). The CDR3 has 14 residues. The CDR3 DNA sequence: TGTGCCAGCAGCGCCGGGGGAATGATCTACGAGCAGTACTTC. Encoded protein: CASSAGGMIYEQYF.

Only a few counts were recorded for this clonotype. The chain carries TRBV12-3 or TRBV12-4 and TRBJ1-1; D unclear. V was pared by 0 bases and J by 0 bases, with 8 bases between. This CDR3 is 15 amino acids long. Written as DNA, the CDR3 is TGTGCCAGCAGTTTAGCGCTGGGAGTGAACACTGAAGCTTTCTTT. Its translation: CASSLALGVNTEAFF.

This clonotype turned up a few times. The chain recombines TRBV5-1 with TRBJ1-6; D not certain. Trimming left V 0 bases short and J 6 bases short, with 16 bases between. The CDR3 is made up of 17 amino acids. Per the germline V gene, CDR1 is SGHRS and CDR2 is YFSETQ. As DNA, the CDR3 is TGCGCCAGCAGCTTGGAAGCCCGACTTCGGGGTAATTCACCCCTCCACTTT. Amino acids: CASSLEARLRGNSPLHF.

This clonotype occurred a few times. The CDR3 here is CASSPPNTDTQYF. CDR3 DNA sequence: TGCGCCAGCAGCCCGCCGAACACAGATACGCAGTATTTT. The gene calls are TRBV4-1 and TRBJ2-3; D is uncertain. V lost 4 bases, J lost 2 bases, and 7 bases lay in between. This CDR3 contains 13 residues. Germline values: CDR1 MGHRA, CDR2 YSYEKL.

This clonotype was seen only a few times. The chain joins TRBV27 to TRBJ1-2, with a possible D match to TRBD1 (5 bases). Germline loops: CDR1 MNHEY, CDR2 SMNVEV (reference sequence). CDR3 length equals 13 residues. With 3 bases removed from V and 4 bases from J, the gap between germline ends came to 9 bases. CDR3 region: CASSLEGFYGYTF. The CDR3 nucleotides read TGTGCCAGCAGTTTGGAGGGGTTCTATGGCTACACCTTC.

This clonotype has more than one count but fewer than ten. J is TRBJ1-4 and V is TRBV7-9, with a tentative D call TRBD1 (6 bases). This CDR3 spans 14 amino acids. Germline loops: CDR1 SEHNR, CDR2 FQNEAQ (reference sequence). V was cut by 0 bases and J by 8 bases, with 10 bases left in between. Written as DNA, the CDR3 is TGTGCCAGCAGCTTAGCTGGGGGCAGGGAAAAACTGTTTTTT. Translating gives CASSLAGGREKLFF.

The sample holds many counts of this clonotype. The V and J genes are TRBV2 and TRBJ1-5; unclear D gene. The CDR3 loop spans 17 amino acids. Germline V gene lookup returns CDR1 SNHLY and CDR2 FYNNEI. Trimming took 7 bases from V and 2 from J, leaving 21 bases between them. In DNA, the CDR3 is TGTGCCAGCACTCTAACCGGAGATTGGATCGGCAATCAGCCCCAGCATTTT. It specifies CASTLTGDWIGNQPQHF.

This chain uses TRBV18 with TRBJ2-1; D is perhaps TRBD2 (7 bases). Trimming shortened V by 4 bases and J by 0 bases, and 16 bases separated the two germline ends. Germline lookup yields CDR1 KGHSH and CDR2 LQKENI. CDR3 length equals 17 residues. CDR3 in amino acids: CASSRGGGTHSYNEQFF. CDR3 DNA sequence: TGTGCCAGCTCACGGGGGGGCGGGACGCACTCCTACAATGAGCAGTTCTTC.

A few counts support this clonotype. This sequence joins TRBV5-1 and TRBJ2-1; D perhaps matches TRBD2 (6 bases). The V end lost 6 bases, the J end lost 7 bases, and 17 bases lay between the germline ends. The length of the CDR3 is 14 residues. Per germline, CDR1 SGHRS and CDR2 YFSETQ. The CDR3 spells CASNPPGRGNEQFF. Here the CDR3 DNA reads TGCGCCAGCAACCCCCCAGGTCGGGGGAATGAGCAGTTCTTC.

The DNA of the CDR3 is TGTGCCAGTACGGGCCCCGGGGGCGGGGAGCTGTTTTTT. It translates to CASTGPGGGELFF. The V and J genes are TRBV19 and TRBJ2-2; a weak D match, TRBD2 (6 bases). CDR3 length: 13 amino acids. Trimming cost V 7 bases and J 7 bases, with 13 bases left between them. The germline V gene encodes CDR1 LNHDA and CDR2 SQIVND (reference sequence). The whole variable domain, filled in from reference TRBV19 and TRBJ2-2, reads DGGITQSPKYLFRKEGQNVTLSCEQNLNHDAMYWYRQDPGQGLRLIYYSQIVNDFQKGDIAEGYSVSREKKESFPLTVTSAQKNPTAFYLCASTGPGGGELFFGEGSRLTVL.

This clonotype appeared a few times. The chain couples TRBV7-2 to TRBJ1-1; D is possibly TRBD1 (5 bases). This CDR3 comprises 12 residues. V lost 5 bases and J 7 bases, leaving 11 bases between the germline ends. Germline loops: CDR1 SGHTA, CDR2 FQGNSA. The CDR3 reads CASSQGALEAFF. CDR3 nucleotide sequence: TGTGCCAGCAGCCAAGGGGCCCTTGAAGCTTTCTTT.